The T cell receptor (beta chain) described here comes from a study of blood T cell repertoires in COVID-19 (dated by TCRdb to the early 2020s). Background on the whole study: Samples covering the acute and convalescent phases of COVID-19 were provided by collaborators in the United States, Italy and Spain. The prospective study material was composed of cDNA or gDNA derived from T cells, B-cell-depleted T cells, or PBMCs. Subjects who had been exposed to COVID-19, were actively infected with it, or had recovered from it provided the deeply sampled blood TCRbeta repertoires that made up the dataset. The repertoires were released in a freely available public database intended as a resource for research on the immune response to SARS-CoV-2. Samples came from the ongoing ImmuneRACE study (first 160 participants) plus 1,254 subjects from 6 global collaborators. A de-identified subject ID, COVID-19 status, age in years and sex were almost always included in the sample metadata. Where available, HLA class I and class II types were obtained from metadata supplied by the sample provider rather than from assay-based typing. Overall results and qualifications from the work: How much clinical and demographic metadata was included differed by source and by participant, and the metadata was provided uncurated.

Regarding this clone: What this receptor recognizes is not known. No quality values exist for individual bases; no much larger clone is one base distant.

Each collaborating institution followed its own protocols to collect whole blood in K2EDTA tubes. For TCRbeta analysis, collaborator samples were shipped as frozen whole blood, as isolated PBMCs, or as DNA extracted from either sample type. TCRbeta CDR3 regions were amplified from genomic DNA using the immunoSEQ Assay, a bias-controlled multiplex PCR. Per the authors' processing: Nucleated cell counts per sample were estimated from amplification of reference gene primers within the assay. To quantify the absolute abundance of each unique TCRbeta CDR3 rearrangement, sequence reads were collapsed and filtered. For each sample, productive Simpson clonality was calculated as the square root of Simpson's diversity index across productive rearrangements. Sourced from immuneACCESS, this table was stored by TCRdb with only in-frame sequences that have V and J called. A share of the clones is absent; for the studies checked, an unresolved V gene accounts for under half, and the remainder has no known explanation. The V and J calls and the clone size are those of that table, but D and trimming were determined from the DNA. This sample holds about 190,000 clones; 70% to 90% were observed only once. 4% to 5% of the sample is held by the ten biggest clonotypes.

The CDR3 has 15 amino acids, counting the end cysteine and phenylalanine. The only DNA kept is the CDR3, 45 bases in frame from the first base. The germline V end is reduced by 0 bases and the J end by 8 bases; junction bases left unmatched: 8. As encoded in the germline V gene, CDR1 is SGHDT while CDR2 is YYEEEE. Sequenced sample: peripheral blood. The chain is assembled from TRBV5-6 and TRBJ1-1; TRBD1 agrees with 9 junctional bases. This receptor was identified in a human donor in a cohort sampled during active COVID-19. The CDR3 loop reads CASSLVRTGETEAFF. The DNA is TGTGCCAGCAGCTTGGTGCGGACAGGGGAAACCGAAGCTTTCTTT. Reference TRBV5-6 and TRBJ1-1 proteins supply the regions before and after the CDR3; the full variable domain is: DAGVTQSPTHLIKTRGQQVTLRCSPKSGHDTVSWYQQALGQGPQFIFQYYEEEERQRGNFPDRFSGHQFPNYSSELNVNALLLGDSALYLCASSLVRTGETEAFFGQGTRLTVV.